This TCR beta chain is drawn from a study of blood T cells in healthy people across ages. Background on the study: Through template switching, about one barcoded beta molecule was captured per two T cells, as measured in model experiments.

A second PCR of 7 to 11 cycles used a sample-barcoded 5' primer and a J-beta primer mix. TCRdb re-called the 5' RACE reads with MiXCR, one entry per CDR3 protein. In the table there are hundreds of thousands of distinct CDR3 sequences, roughly 26% of which are singletons. The V end lost 3 bases, the J end lost 0 bases, and 11 bases lay between the germline ends. CDR1 SGHRS and CDR2 YFSETQ come from the germline V gene. This CDR3 comprises 15 residues. Separately, the same data were catalogued under a study of T cells of mothers and their children. That publication notes: Over five children, together with their three healthy Caucasian mothers, made up the donors. Maternal samples each gave over 8.5 million TCR beta CDR3 reads, and child samples about 3 million each. Related mother and child pairs showed slightly greater overlap (not significant) than unrelated pairs did.

Sequenced material: blood. This clonotype was sampled from a boy aged 5-17 years in good health. The genes are TRBV5-1 and TRBJ2-3; D may be TRBD1 or TRBD2 (5 bases each). CDR3 DNA: TGCGCCAGCAGCTCGACAGCGGTTAGCACAGATACGCAGTATTTT. This gives the protein CASSSTAVSTDTQYF.